These 7 T cell receptor beta chains were all obtained from the same sample, sequenced in a study of response to subunit inactivated influenza vaccine. One entry per CDR3 protein results from TCRdb running MiXCR on the RT-PCR reads. The repertoire has approximately 530,000 distinct CDR3 sequences, under 8.5% of them found once; the top ten carry around 12%. Sequencing was performed on PBMCs from blood, taken around 25 months after vaccination. The receptors were sampled from a man between 50 and 70 years old who received an inactivated influenza vaccine.

The table lists this clonotype with a few counts. This chain connects TRBV9 to TRBJ2-2; 12 nucleotides match TRBD2. The germline V gene has CDR1 SGDLS and CDR2 YYNGEE. V was clipped by 0 bases and J by 2 bases; unmatched bases: 2. This CDR3 is 17 amino acids long. The CDR3 nucleotides read TGTGCCAGCAGCGTAGTGGGACTAGCGGGTAACACCGGGGAGCTGTTTTTT. It specifies CASSVVGLAGNTGELFF.

A remark on this clonotype: This clone may be a read error of a much larger clone one base away. This rearrangement joins TRBV6-1 to TRBJ2-7; 7 nucleotides align to TRBD1. The CDR3 runs 15 residues. Germline CDR1 reads MNHNS; CDR2 reads SASEGT. CDR3: CASRPGQASPYEQHF. The CDR3 coding sequence is TGTGCCAGCAGACCAGGACAGGCCTCTCCCTACGAGCAGCACTTC.

There are a few counts of this clonotype. The rearrangement joins TRBV29-1 to TRBJ2-2; the match to TRBD1 covers 8 bases. Germline CDR1 SQVTM, CDR2 ANQGSEA. With 7 bases clipped from V and 5 bases from J, the junction kept 9 bases outside the gene matches. There are 14 residues in the CDR3. The CDR3 region has the DNA TGCAGCGATACTGGGGACAGGAGTACCGGGGAGCTGTTTTTT. Protein product: CSDTGDRSTGELFF.

This clonotype was seen ten or more times. The chain uses TRBV4-3 and TRBJ1-4; 7 bases map to TRBD1. CDR3 size: 19 residues. The germline CDR1 and CDR2 sequences are LGHNA and YSLEER. The trim removed 0 bases at V and 6 bases at J, leaving 16 bases unmatched. CDR3 loop: CASSQDQGVFRIGYEKLFF. CDR3 nucleotides: TGCGCCAGCAGCCAAGATCAGGGGGTTTTTAGGATAGGCTATGAAAAACTGTTTTTT.

Many counts were recorded for this clonotype. This rearrangement joins TRBV12-3 or TRBV12-4 to TRBJ2-1, with 9 bases lining up with TRBD1. The J segment lost 6 bases and the V segment lost 5 bases, leaving 11 bases of the junction unmatched. CDR3 length: 16 amino acids. The CDR3 region is CASSDQGGTGFNEQFF. The CDR3, as DNA: TGTGCCAGCAGTGACCAAGGGGGGACAGGGTTCAATGAGCAGTTCTTC.

A few counts support this clonotype. V is TRBV10-1 and J is TRBJ1-2, with 7 nucleotides matching TRBD1. Germline V gene data show CDR1 as WNHNN and CDR2 as SYGVQD (reference sequence). The junction had 3 bases not matched to a gene; V was cut back by 2 bases and J by 6 bases. The CDR3 has 13 residues. Here the CDR3 DNA reads TGCGCCAGCAGTGAGGACAGGGAGAATGGCTACACCTTC. Amino acid sequence: CASSEDRENGYTF.

This clonotype occurred a few times. The CDR3 here is CASRSGLAGTDTQYF. The CDR3 region has the DNA TGTGCCAGCAGATCCGGACTAGCGGGGACAGATACGCAGTATTTT. The chain is built from TRBV6-2 or TRBV6-3 and TRBJ2-3, with TRBD2 matching 12 bases. V dropped 6 bases and J dropped 3; count of bases not matched to a gene: 4. CDR3 length: 15 amino acids. Germline V gene sequence: CDR1 MNHEY, CDR2 SVGEGT.